A selection of T cell receptor beta chains follows, all from one sample in a study of cytomegalovirus exposure and HLA in healthy donors. The protocol was immunoSEQ multiplex PCR, while the TCRdb copy is restricted to in-frame clones and leaves out a portion. The sample includes around 300,000 clones, 80% to 90% of them seen just once. Sample: PBMCs. These receptors originate from a woman aged 18-35 years in good health and CMV-seronegative. CDR3s include the opening cysteine and the closing phenylalanine or tryptophan. Each record gives: D gene, V gene, clone size, J gene, CDR3 DNA, CDR3 protein. A D gene is named only where the DNA matches it firmly. Rows may omit the clone size; those that give it use once, few, many or a size class.

-,TRBV6-1,-,TRBJ1-2,TGTGCCAGCAGTGTAGGTGGGGGCTCCATCTATGGCTACACCTTC,CASSVGGGSIYGYTF
-,TRBV12-5,-,TRBJ2-1,TGTGCTAGTGGTTCGGGACGGAGGGACAATGAGCAGTTCTTC,CASGSGRRDNEQFF
TRBD1,TRBV19,-,TRBJ1-2,TGTGCCAGTAGCAGACAGGGGTGGGGCTACACCTTC,CASSRQGWGYTF
-,TRBV5-1,-,TRBJ1-2,TGCGCCAGCAGCTTCTTCCGGTCCGCTAACTATGGCTACACCTTC,CASSFFRSANYGYTF
-,TRBV5-6,-,TRBJ2-4,TGTGCCAGCAGCTCCGGGGTAGCCAAAAACATTCAGTACTTC,CASSSGVAKNIQYF
TRBD2,TRBV7-8,-,TRBJ2-7,TGTGCCAGCAGCTTAGCTAGCGGGGGCTTGAGCTCCTACGAGCAGTACTTC,CASSLASGGLSSYEQYF
-,TRBV6-5,-,TRBJ2-7,TGTGCCAGCAGTTACCTCTCGGGGATCAACGAGCAGTACTTC,CASSYLSGINEQYF
TRBD2,TRBV9,-,TRBJ2-7,TGTGCCAGCAGCGTACTAGCGGGGGATTACGAGCAGTACTTC,CASSVLAGDYEQYF
TRBD1,TRBV5-1,-,TRBJ2-3,TGCGCCAGCAGCTTGGGACAGGGCGAGGCAGATACGCAGTATTTT,CASSLGQGEADTQYF
-,TRBV5-8,few,TRBJ1-2,TGTGCCAGCAGCGGTGACAGAAGGGGCTACACCTTC,CASSGDRRGYTF
-,TRBV7-9,-,TRBJ2-7,TGTGCCAGCAGCTTATCTACCGGTGAGAACGAGCAGTACTTC,CASSLSTGENEQYF
TRBD2,TRBV7-6,once,TRBJ2-1,TGTGCCAGCAGCTTAGGAGCTAGCGGGGGCAATGAGCAGTTCTTC,CASSLGASGGNEQFF
-,TRBV5-6,-,TRBJ1-1,TGTGCCAGCAGCTCCTACACTGAAGCTTTCTTT,CASSSYTEAFF
TRBD2,TRBV7-3,-,TRBJ2-1,TGTGCCAGCACCATTAGCGGGGGACGGAACAATGAGCAGTTCTTC,CASTISGGRNNEQFF
-,TRBV6-1,-,TRBJ1-6,TGTGCCAGCAGTATCGCCGGGATTTGGAATTCACCCCTCCACTTT,CASSIAGIWNSPLHF
-,TRBV5-1,-,TRBJ2-7,TGCGCCAGCAGCGTCCTAGGGGAAACGGACTACGAGCAGTACTTC,CASSVLGETDYEQYF
-,TRBV25-1,once,TRBJ2-5,TGTGCCAGCAGTGACCCCAATGCGGAGACCCAGTACTTC,CASSDPNAETQYF
-,TRBV11-3,-,TRBJ2-3,TGTGCCAGCAGCGGGGCGGGGTTCGATACGCAGTATTTT,CASSGAGFDTQYF
TRBD1,TRBV6-4,-,TRBJ1-1,TGTGCCAGCAGTGAACAGGGGGCACTTGGAGGAGCTTTCTTT,CASSEQGALGGAFF
TRBD2,TRBV7-9,-,TRBJ2-7,TGTGCCAGCAGCTTTTTAGCGGGAGAAAACTCCTACGAGCAGTACTTC,CASSFLAGENSYEQYF
TRBD1,TRBV13,-,TRBJ2-5,TGTGCCAGCAGCTATACGACAGGGGAGACCCAGTACTTC,CASSYTTGETQYF
-,TRBV4-1,many,TRBJ1-6,TGCGCCAGCAGCCCCACAGGGACGACCTATAATTCACCCCTCCACTTT,CASSPTGTTYNSPLHF
-,TRBV7-2,-,TRBJ2-4,TGTGCCAGCAGCTTACGAGAAAACATTCAGTACTTC,CASSLRENIQYF
TRBD2,TRBV6-5,-,TRBJ2-7,TGTGCCAGCAGTCAGACTAGCCTCGGCTCCTACGAGCAGTACTTC,CASSQTSLGSYEQYF
-,TRBV29-1,-,TRBJ1-1,TGCAGCCCTTCGCGGGCCGGGCACACTGAAGCTTTCTTT,CSPSRAGHTEAFF
-,TRBV6-1,-,TRBJ2-7,TGTGCCAGCAGTGAAATGGGGGCGACCTACGAGCAGTACTTC,CASSEMGATYEQYF
TRBD2,TRBV30,-,TRBJ2-3,TGTGCCTGGAGTAGAAGCGGGGGGGCTGCAGATACGCAGTATTTT,CAWSRSGGAADTQYF
TRBD2,TRBV6-1,once,TRBJ2-7,TGTGCCAGCAGCGGTCGGACTAGCATAGACTACGAGCAGTACTTC,CASSGRTSIDYEQYF